This T cell receptor beta chain was found in a study of CD8 T cells in ankylosing spondylitis. Findings and caveats of the study: Clones linked to the disease showed a CD8+ phenotype. They occurred at relatively low frequencies in peripheral blood.

MiXCR, run by TCRdb on the 5' RACE reads, gives a single entry per CDR3 protein. This sample carries around 180,000 distinct CDR3 sequences, 10% to 15% of them seen once, and the ten largest clones take approximately 11%. The sample holds many counts of this clonotype. As yet, its antigen is unknown. The sequence was collected from a female donor with ankylosing spondylitis or in good health (not recorded which). Input material: blood, either unsorted or a sorted T cell fraction (not recorded which).

The CDR3 region is CSALDFAPDTQYF. CDR3 sequence (DNA): TGCAGCGCTCTGGATTTCGCACCAGATACGCAGTATTTT. This sequence joins TRBV29-1 and TRBJ2-3; D is undetermined. Looked up from germline, CDR1 is SQVTM and CDR2 is ANQGSEA. V lost 7 bases to trimming and J lost 4 bases, with 15 bases between them. The CDR3 extends over 13 amino acids.